These 9 T cell receptor beta chains share one sample of origin, sequenced in a study of CD4 T cell repertoires in COVID-19. TCRdb's table, derived via immunoSEQ multiplex PCR, lists solely in-frame clones and lacks some. The table includes approximately 75,000 clones, roughly 85% detected once. The sequences come from CD4+ T cells from peripheral blood, collected after recovery from COVID-19. These TCRs come from a human donor who had COVID-19.

This chain links TRBV27 with TRBJ2-7; D ambiguous. CDR1 and CDR2 from the germline V gene are MNHEY and SMNVEV (reference sequence). The V and J ends lost 5 bases and 0 bases respectively, with 5 bases between them. The CDR3 is 12 amino acids. The CDR3 nucleotides are TGTGCCAGCAGTCCCAGCTCCTACGAGCAGTACTTC. Protein product: CASSPSSYEQYF.

The chain employs TRBV11-1 and TRBJ1-4; D is possibly TRBD1 (6 bases). With 5 bases removed from V and 6 bases from J, the gap between germline ends came to 19 bases. Looked up from germline, CDR1 is SGHAT and CDR2 is FQDESV (reference sequence). The length of the CDR3 is 16 residues. The CDR3 reads CASSPRGQLNDEKLFF. CDR3 sequence (DNA): TGTGCCAGCAGCCCCCGGGGACAACTGAATGATGAAAAACTGTTTTTT.

The chain carries TRBV28 and TRBJ2-7, with D perhaps TRBD2 (5 bases). The CDR3 covers 13 residues. The V gene lost 8 bases and the J gene lost 7 bases, with 18 bases spanning the gap. Germline V gene lookup returns CDR1 MDHEN and CDR2 SYDVKM. In DNA form, the CDR3 reads TGTGCCAGCCTAACTCCGGACGGCGGGGAGCAGTACTTC. Translation gives CASLTPDGGEQYF.

The V and J genes are TRBV5-1 and TRBJ2-6, with D perhaps assigned TRBD1 or TRBD2 (6 bases each). V dropped 5 bases and J dropped 0 bases, with 12 bases sitting between them. Germline V gene data show CDR1 as SGHRS and CDR2 as YFSETQ. The CDR3 consists of 16 residues. In nucleotides, the CDR3 is TGCGCCAGCAGTTCCGGAGGGGGCTCTGGGGCCAACGTCCTGACTTTC. It is translated as CASSSGGGSGANVLTF.

The chain employs TRBV12-5 and TRBJ2-5; 10 bases align to TRBD2. The CDR3 runs to 17 residues. In germline, CDR1 is LGHNT, CDR2 FRNRAP. V lost 5 bases, J lost 2 bases, and 11 bases stayed unmatched. Here the CDR3 DNA reads TGTGCTAGTGGTCGAAGCGGGGGGGCCTTAGGTCAAGAGACCCAGTACTTC. It specifies CASGRSGGALGQETQYF. The variable domain in full, completed from reference TRBV12-5 and TRBJ2-5, reads DARVTQTPRHKVTEMGQEVTMRCQPILGHNTVFWYRQTMMQGLELLAYFRNRAPLDDSGMPKDRFSAEMPDATLATLKIQPSEPRDSAVYFCASGRSGGALGQETQYFGPGTRLLVL.

V gene TRBV6-5 combines with J gene TRBJ1-1; D is undetermined. The CDR3 is made up of 14 amino acids. Germline V lookup: CDR1 MNHEY, CDR2 SVGAGI. The ends were cut back, 7 bases at V and 4 bases at J, with 16 bases in the middle. Written as DNA, the CDR3 is TGTGCCAGCACCACGGGTCGCGGGAGCACTGAAGCTTTCTTT. Its protein is CASTTGRGSTEAFF.

The CDR3 sequence: CASSYSLSDRGKTEAFF. CDR3 DNA sequence: TGTGCCAGCAGTTACTCTTTATCGGACAGGGGGAAAACTGAAGCTTTCTTT. The chain has TRBV6-2 or TRBV6-3 and TRBJ1-1; 10 nucleotides match TRBD1. Germline values: CDR1 MNHEY, CDR2 SVGEGT. Trimming removed 0 bases from V and 5 bases from J; junction bases left unmatched: 9. The CDR3 spans 17 residues.

The rearrangement links TRBV11-2 to TRBJ1-2; D not resolved. With 5 bases removed from V and 4 bases from J, the gap between germline ends came to 17 bases. This CDR3 has 15 residues. CDR1 is SGHAT, CDR2 FQNNGV, per germline. The CDR3 sequence: CASSPTTGPRYGYTF. The CDR3 region has the DNA TGTGCCAGCAGCCCCACCACTGGCCCCCGCTATGGCTACACCTTC.

This rearrangement joins TRBV4-1 to TRBJ1-2; D uncertain. CDR1 and CDR2 (germline): MGHRA, YSYEKL. V was pared by 7 bases and J by 3 bases, with 9 bases between. The CDR3 sequence is 12 residues long. This CDR3 reads CASKGQHYGYTF. In nucleotides, the CDR3 is TGCGCCAGCAAAGGGCAGCACTATGGCTACACCTTC.